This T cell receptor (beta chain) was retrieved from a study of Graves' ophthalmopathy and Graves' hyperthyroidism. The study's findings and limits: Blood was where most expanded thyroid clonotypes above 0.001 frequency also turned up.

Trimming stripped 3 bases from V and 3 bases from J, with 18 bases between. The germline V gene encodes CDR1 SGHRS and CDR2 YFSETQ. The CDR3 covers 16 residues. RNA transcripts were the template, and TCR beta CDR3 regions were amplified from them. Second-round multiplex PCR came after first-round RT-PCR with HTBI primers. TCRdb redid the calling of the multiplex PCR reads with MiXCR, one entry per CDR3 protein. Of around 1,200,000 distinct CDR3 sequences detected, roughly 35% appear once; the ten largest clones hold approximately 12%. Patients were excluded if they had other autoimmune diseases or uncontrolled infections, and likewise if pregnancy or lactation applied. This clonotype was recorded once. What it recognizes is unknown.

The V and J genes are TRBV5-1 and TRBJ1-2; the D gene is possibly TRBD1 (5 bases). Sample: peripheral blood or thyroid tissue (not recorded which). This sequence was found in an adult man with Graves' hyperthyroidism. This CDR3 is CASSSERGKVDYGYTF. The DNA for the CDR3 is TGCGCCAGCAGCTCCGAGCGGGGGAAAGTAGACTATGGCTACACCTTC.